This T cell receptor (beta chain) was identified during a study of T-cell memory formation after mild COVID-19 listed by TCRdb under 2021. About the full investigation: TCR sequence clusters from the two donors were found to be largely donor specific. In a couple of donors, T-cell clones that expanded and contracted after mild COVID-19 were followed by sequencing TCRalpha and TCRbeta repertoires longitudinally. The cohort comprised two young, previously healthy adult volunteers, one female and one male.

The paper as a whole reports these results and caveats: Clones that contracted from day 15 to 85 showed balanced CD4/CD8 phenotypes, whereas a second wave of clones that expanded from day 15 to 37 leaned towards CD4+. The second-wave clones that peaked on day 37 were not confirmed to be SARS-CoV-2 specific. Only two mild cases were covered by the study, and larger cohorts that include severe cases with pre-infection samples were considered necessary. Some responding clones were detected in pre-infection memory, suggesting pre-existing cross-reactive memory T cells joined the SARS-CoV-2 response. Contracting CD4+ clones were located mainly in the CM and EM memory subsets, whereas CD8+ clones were found to be enriched in EMRA.

PBMCs were isolated by Ficoll-Paque density gradient centrifugation. Data came from an Illumina NovaSeq 6000. cDNA libraries for TCRalpha and TCRbeta were prepared by 5'RACE using constant-segment primers, with sample barcodes and unique molecular identifiers added. Trizol reagent was used to extract RNA from every sample. Amplification of the libraries took two PCR steps, and the second step added a second sample barcode plus Illumina TruSeq adapters. Sequencing of libraries was performed on an Illumina NovaSeq with 2 x 150 bp paired-end reads. The authors' pipeline ran thus. Demultiplexing of reads and collapsing into UMI-guided consensus sequences were performed with migec v1.2.7. With mixcr v2.1.11, UMI consensuses were aligned to TRA and TRB V and J templates and assembled into clonotypes. A clonotype was counted as expanded or contracted only if both edgeR and NoisET called the change significant, with noise models trained on biological replicates. For edgeR calls, a false discovery rate-adjusted p below 0.01 and a log2 fold-change threshold of 1 were applied. As an exploratory analysis of dynamics, max-normalized trajectories of the 1000 most abundant clonotypes were examined with PCA combined with hierarchical clustering. Each responding clone was given a CD4 or CD8 phenotype based on the CD4+ and CD8+ repertoires, which had been sequenced separately. The public reads were reprocessed in TCRdb via fastp at Q25 and MiXCR, keeping in-frame beta chains. Each CDR3 protein appears once, grouped with its most common genes and DNA. TCRdb's processing, not the study's, gives the V and J calls here. This sample lists about 400,000 distinct CDR3 sequences; around 24% were detected once. 8.8% of the sample is held by the ten biggest clonotypes.

A remark on this clonotype: What antigen it recognizes has not been identified. No clone much larger than this one lies a single base away; base qualities are absent.

The sequence was collected from an adult woman who had mild COVID-19 (a few samples of this study predate the infection). The sample titles of this study are shuffled in the database, so cell type and time point are left out; the donor was told from shared clones. The sequenced sample consisted of PBMCs or a T cell subset sorted from them (not recorded which).

The DNA sequence follows: TGTGCCAGCAGCTCAGGCATGGAGGGGGAGCCCCAGCATTTT. Its protein is CASSSGMEGEPQHF. The V and J genes are TRBV7-6 and TRBJ1-5, and possibly TRBD1, on 6 matching bases. Spanning cysteine to phenylalanine, the CDR3 consists of 14 amino acids. The kept DNA is CDR3 alone, 42 bases in frame from the first base. CDR1 and CDR2, looked up from the germline V gene, are SGHVS and FNYEAQ. V gives up 4 bases and J gives up 8 bases, and the segment between their germline ends measures 15 bases.